The 22 T cell receptor beta chains reported below all come from one sample, sequenced in a study of T cells in tumors after PD-1 blockade (dated by TCRdb to about 2019). The library was generated by the immunoSEQ multiplex PCR assay. TCRdb provides this immuneACCESS table in a form limited to in-frame rearrangements. Some clones are lacking; in checked studies, under half of them reflect an unresolved V gene, and why the rest are absent is not known. The sample table lists approximately 60,000 clones, about 74% of them with a count of one. Of the sample, 4% to 5% is held by the ten largest clones. Sample time point, as interpreted from the label and publication: after anti-PD-1 therapy. The sample consisted of PBMCs, taken after anti-PD-1 treatment. The receptors come from a human donor with basal cell carcinoma.

This chain joins TRBV29-1 and TRBJ1-2, with D hard to call. V was shortened by 1 base and J by 1 base, with 7 bases between the two germline ends. Germline-derived CDR1 and CDR2 are SQVTM and ANQGSEA. There are 13 residues in the CDR3. CDR3 sequence reads: CSVEVGYNYGYTF. In nucleotides, the CDR3 is TGCAGCGTTGAAGTGGGCTATAACTATGGCTACACCTTC.

The V gene is TRBV11-3, the J gene TRBJ2-3, with 10 bases fitting TRBD2. The CDR3 is made up of 16 amino acids. Per the germline V gene, CDR1 is SGHNT and CDR2 is YENEEA. Trimming removed 1 base from V and 6 bases from J; junction bases left unmatched: 7. This CDR3 reads CASSLALAGGRDTQYF. In nucleotides, the CDR3 is TGTGCCAGCAGCTTAGCCTTAGCGGGGGGCCGGGATACGCAGTATTTT.

The chain links TRBV18 to TRBJ1-2, with 8 nucleotides matching TRBD1. CDR3 size: 15 residues. With V trimmed by 6 bases and J by 8 bases, 14 bases remained unmatched. CDR1 KGHSH and CDR2 LQKENI come from the germline V gene. The CDR3 DNA follows: TGTGCCAGCTCGCCAATACAGGGGGAACGGAAGGGCTACACCTTC. This encodes CASSPIQGERKGYTF.

This clone showed up just a few times. This rearrangement joins TRBV10-2 to TRBJ2-7; the D gene is possibly TRBD1 (6 bases). CDR3 length equals 15 residues. CDR1 and CDR2 (germline): WSHSY, SAAADI. V was cut by 6 bases and J by 7 bases, with 22 bases left in between. The CDR3 DNA is TGCGCCAGCAGGCAAACAGGGAGTCTTGACCGGGAGCAGTACTTC. This codes for CASRQTGSLDREQYF.

This rearrangement joins TRBV7-9 to TRBJ2-1; a possible D gene is TRBD1 (5 bases). The CDR3 has 13 amino acids. Germline CDR1 reads SEHNR; CDR2 reads FQNEAQ (reference sequence). CDR3 protein: CVGRGPTYNEQFF. The DNA for the CDR3 is TGTGTCGGTAGGGGCCCAACGTACAATGAGCAGTTCTTC. Filled out from reference TRBV7-9 and TRBJ2-1, the complete variable domain reads DTGVSQNPRHKITKRGQNVTFRCDPISEHNRLYWYRQTLGQGPEFLTYFQNEAQLEKSRLLSDRFSAERPKGSFSTLEIQRTEQGDSAMYLCVGRGPTYNEQFFGPGTRLTVL.

The chain uses TRBV19 and TRBJ2-1; D gene ambiguous. The germline V gene has CDR1 LNHDA and CDR2 SQIVND (reference sequence). The CDR3 has 16 residues. V lost 4 bases to trimming and J lost 2 bases, with 15 bases between them. DNA for the CDR3: TGTGCCAGTAGTACTCAACCAAACTTCCCCTACAATGAGCAGTTCTTC. Protein: CASSTQPNFPYNEQFF.

The genes are TRBV5-1 and TRBJ2-3; 8 bases fit TRBD2. After removal of 4 bases from V and 4 bases from J, the junction contained 14 bases not matched to a gene. CDR3 size: 17 residues. Germline-derived CDR1 and CDR2 are SGHRS and YFSETQ. The CDR3 nucleotides read TGCGCCAGCAGCCGAGCCGTTAGCGGGATGGGGCCAGATACGCAGTATTTT. Its protein product is CASSRAVSGMGPDTQYF.

The chain links TRBV11-3 to TRBJ2-1; 8 positions agree with TRBD1. Germline V gene sequence: CDR1 SGHNT, CDR2 YENEEA. The V segment lost 4 bases and the J segment 10 bases; nucleotides outside the gene matches: 9. There are 14 residues in the CDR3. CDR3 region: CASSSRDRPWEQFF. The CDR3, as DNA: TGTGCCAGCAGCTCCCGGGACAGGCCCTGGGAGCAGTTCTTC.

The genes are TRBV6-1 and TRBJ2-3, with 9 bases aligning to TRBD2. The V segment lost 4 bases and the J segment 0 bases; nucleotides outside the gene matches: 11. The CDR3 sequence is 18 residues long. Germline V gives CDR1 MNHNS, CDR2 SASEGT. DNA for the CDR3: TGTGCCAGCAGTGTTCTTTCTAGCGGGGCCTTTAGCACAGATACGCAGTATTTT. Translating it yields CASSVLSSGAFSTDTQYF.

This chain's CDR3 is CASSYRQGVRTEAFF. CDR3 DNA: TGTGCCAGTAGCTACCGACAGGGGGTAAGAACTGAAGCTTTCTTT. The V gene is TRBV19, the J gene TRBJ1-1; TRBD1 matches 9 bases. Germline loops: CDR1 LNHDA, CDR2 SQIVND (reference sequence). The CDR3 extends over 15 amino acids. V shed 6 bases, J shed 5 bases, and the junction held 10 bases outside the gene matches.

The J gene is TRBJ1-5, the V gene TRBV6-5, with a weak D call TRBD1 (5 bases). There are 14 residues in the CDR3. Trimming left V 6 bases short and J 7 bases short, with 16 bases between. In germline, CDR1 is MNHEY, CDR2 SVGAGI. The CDR3 DNA follows: TGTGCCAGCAGGGGGACTATTGTAGGCCAGCCCCAGCATTTT. Protein sequence: CASRGTIVGQPQHF.

The chain is built from TRBV5-4 and TRBJ1-5; maybe TRBD1 (5 bases). Germline V gene lookup returns CDR1 SGHNT and CDR2 YYREEE (reference sequence). Between the trimmed V and J ends, which lost 2 bases and 6 bases, there was a span of 12 bases. There are 14 residues in the CDR3. CDR3 protein: CASSLSGYGQPQHF. In DNA, the CDR3 is TGTGCCAGCAGCTTATCAGGGTACGGTCAGCCCCAGCATTTT.

The chain has TRBV28 and TRBJ1-3, with D hard to call. The V and J ends lost 3 bases and 0 bases respectively, with 6 bases between them. In germline, CDR1 is MDHEN, CDR2 SYDVKM. This CDR3 has 14 residues. The CDR3 sequence: CASSFSYSGNTIYF. The DNA for the CDR3 is TGTGCCAGCAGTTTTTCATACTCTGGAAACACCATATATTTT.

This chain joins TRBV5-1 and TRBJ2-5; 10 bases fit TRBD2. V was pared by 0 bases and J by 4 bases, with 6 bases of the junction left unmatched. CDR3 length: 16 residues. Germline CDR1 SGHRS, CDR2 YFSETQ. The CDR3 DNA follows: TGCGCCAGCAGCTTGGTGGCAGCGGGGGGGCGAGAGACCCAGTACTTC. As protein: CASSLVAAGGRETQYF.

This chain links TRBV10-2 with TRBJ2-5; TRBD2 aligns across 7 bases. The length of the CDR3 is 12 residues. The ends lost 10 bases at V and 5 bases at J; junction bases unmatched: 7. The germline CDR1 and CDR2 sequences are WSHSY and SAAADI. CDR3: CATNPGGETQYF. CDR3 in DNA: TGCGCCACCAACCCGGGGGGTGAGACCCAGTACTTC.

The rearrangement joins TRBV10-3 to TRBJ1-5; the match to TRBD1 covers 11 bases. V gave up 6 bases and J gave up 5 bases; unmatched junction bases: 3. CDR1 ENHRY and CDR2 SYGVKD come from the germline V gene. CDR3 length: 14 amino acids. CDR3 amino acids: CAIRGDRGDQPQHF. The CDR3, as DNA: TGTGCCATCAGGGGGGACAGGGGGGATCAGCCCCAGCATTTT.

The chain employs TRBV6-1 and TRBJ1-1; a weak D match, TRBD1 (5 bases). Germline V lookup: CDR1 MNHNS, CDR2 SASEGT. V lost 3 bases and J lost 1, with 9 bases in between. The CDR3 has 14 residues. CDR3 nucleotides: TGTGCCAGCAGTGATGGGGCCGAGAACACTGAAGCTTTCTTT. This translates into CASSDGAENTEAFF.

This chain joins TRBV11-3 and TRBJ2-3, with D possibly being TRBD1 (6 bases). The CDR3 runs 16 residues. Germline V gene data show CDR1 as SGHNT and CDR2 as YENEEA. The germline V and J ends were trimmed by 4 bases and 3 bases, with 17 bases remaining between them. The CDR3 DNA reads TGTGCCAGCAGCTCGCCGGGACACGAGGGAACAGATACGCAGTATTTT. Amino acid sequence: CASSSPGHEGTDTQYF.

This chain links TRBV5-4 with TRBJ2-3; D is perhaps TRBD2 (7 bases). The CDR3 spans 17 residues. The germline V gene encodes CDR1 SGHNT and CDR2 YYREEE (reference sequence). V lost 0 bases and J 3 bases, leaving 17 bases between the germline ends. The chain's CDR3 is CASSLEPQGRGTDTQYF. As DNA, the CDR3 is TGTGCCAGCAGCTTGGAACCCCAGGGGCGGGGGACAGATACGCAGTATTTT.

The DNA for the CDR3 is TGCGCCAGCAGTGAGTCGTCTATGGCAGGCAATCAGCCCCAGCATTTT. This gives the protein CASSESSMAGNQPQHF. V gene TRBV10-2 combines with J gene TRBJ1-5; D not certain. The CDR3 has 16 amino acids. Germline V gene sequence: CDR1 WSHSY, CDR2 SAAADI. V lost 0 bases and J lost 2, with 11 bases in between.

The V gene is TRBV24-1, the J gene TRBJ2-3; D tentatively reads TRBD1 or TRBD2 (5 bases each). The CDR3 extends over 16 amino acids. The germline gives CDR1 KGHDR, CDR2 SFDVKD. V lost 3 bases, J lost 5 bases, and 17 bases lay in between. CDR3 protein: CATSDPGQEAVDTQYF. The DNA for the CDR3 is TGTGCCACCAGTGATCCGGGGCAGGAGGCTGTAGATACGCAGTATTTT.

The chain has TRBV14 and TRBJ2-3; 11 bases are shared with TRBD2. V was clipped by 1 base and J by 4 bases; unmatched bases: 7. The CDR3 is 17 residues long. Germline CDR1 is SGHDN and CDR2 is FVKESK. As DNA, the CDR3 is TGTGCCAGCAGCCAAGGGATCATAGCGGGGGGGCCAGATACGCAGTATTTT. Its translation is CASSQGIIAGGPDTQYF. Complete variable domain (other parts from reference TRBV14 and TRBJ2-3): EAGVTQFPSHSVIEKGQTVTLRCDPISGHDNLYWYRRVMGKEIKFLLHFVKESKQDESGMPNNRFLAERTGGTYSTLKVQPAELEDSGVYFCASSQGIIAGGPDTQYFGPGTRLTVL.